This T cell receptor (beta chain) appears in the sequencing data of a study of cytomegalovirus exposure and HLA in healthy donors. General study findings and limits: CMV antigen specificity of a few CMV-associated chains was confirmed in vitro. Earlier findings revealed that most TCR beta V segments proved productive either about 87% or about 30% of the time. It has been reported that TCR beta sequences accurately predicted the HLA-A and HLA-B alleles of most subjects. Reports credit the classifier with highly specific, highly sensitive diagnosis of cytomegalovirus status.

As regards this clone: Antigen specificity is unknown.

PCR employed 60 Vbeta and 13 Jbeta primers. The protocol was immunoSEQ multiplex PCR, while the TCRdb copy is restricted to in-frame clones and leaves out a portion. The table shows 100,000 to 150,000 clones, with 75% to 90% occurring only once. Germline assignment: CDR1 LNHDA and CDR2 SQIVND (reference sequence). V was trimmed by 3 bases and J by 9 bases, leaving 9 bases between them. CDR3 length: 12 residues. This sequence joins TRBV19 and TRBJ2-1, with TRBD1 as a possible D gene (5 bases). The source of this sequence is a woman in her forties in good health and CMV-seronegative. The sequenced material came from PBMCs. CDR3 region: CASSINRGEQFF. CDR3 sequence (DNA): TGTGCCAGTAGTATCAATAGGGGTGAGCAGTTCTTC.